This T cell receptor (beta chain) was identified during a study of cytomegalovirus exposure and HLA in healthy donors. Trimming cost V 1 base and J 0 bases, with 11 bases left between them. Germline CDR1 reads SGHRS; CDR2 reads YFSETQ. The CDR3 totals 15 residues. This PCR relied on a set of 60 Vbeta primers and 13 Jbeta primers. Per the study methods: In a later analysis, the count reached 76 million or so unique TCR beta chains, with 8.5 million to 14 million shared. The table came from immunoSEQ multiplex PCR; TCRdb's copy has only in-frame clones and leaves some out. V and J calls plus clone size are reproduced from that table; the DNA served to infer D and trimming. Listed are more than 95,000 clones; more than 0.8% falls within the top ten.

The clonotype originates from a man aged 18 to 29 in good health and CMV-seronegative. The chain recombines TRBV5-1 with TRBJ2-7; a possible D gene is TRBD1 (6 bases). What was sequenced was PBMCs. As DNA, the CDR3 is TGCGCCAGCAGCTTGATCCGGGACATCTCCTACGAGCAGTACTTC. Its translation is CASSLIRDISYEQYF. The full variable domain, rest sourced from reference TRBV5-1 and TRBJ2-7, is KAGVTQTPRYLIKTRGQQVTLSCSPISGHRSVSWYQQTPGQGLQFLFEYFSETQRNKGNFPGRFSGRQFSNSRSEMNVSTLELGDSALYLCASSLIRDISYEQYFGPGTRLTVT.